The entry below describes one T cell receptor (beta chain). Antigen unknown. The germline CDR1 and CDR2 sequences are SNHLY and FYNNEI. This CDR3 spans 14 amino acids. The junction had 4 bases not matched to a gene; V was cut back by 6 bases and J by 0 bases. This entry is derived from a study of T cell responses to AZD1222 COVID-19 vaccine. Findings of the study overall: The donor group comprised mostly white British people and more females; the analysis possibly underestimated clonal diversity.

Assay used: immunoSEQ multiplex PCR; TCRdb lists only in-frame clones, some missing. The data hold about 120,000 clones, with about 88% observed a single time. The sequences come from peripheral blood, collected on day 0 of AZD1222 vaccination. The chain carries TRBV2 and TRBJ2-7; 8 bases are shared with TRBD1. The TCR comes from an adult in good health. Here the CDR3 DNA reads TGTGCCAGCAGCGTGGGACAGGACTCCTACGAGCAGTACTTC. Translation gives CASSVGQDSYEQYF.